Included here is one T cell receptor beta chain sequence, with context. Other nucleotide sequences from this sample produce the same CDR3. This entry is derived from a study of blood T cell repertoires in COVID-19. Study information: Collection of acute and convalescent COVID-19 samples took place in the United States, Italy and Spain.

Per the authors' pipeline: Amplified reference gene primers provided the basis for estimating nucleated cell counts. Measured with immunoSEQ multiplex PCR; TCRdb has only the in-frame clones, and not every one. For V, J and clone size, that table is used; D and trimming come from the DNA. The data show about 270,000 clones, approximately 87% seen once. The trim removed 0 bases at V and 4 bases at J, leaving 2 bases unmatched. CDR3 size: 15 residues. Germline-derived CDR1 and CDR2 are SGDLS and YYNGEE. V is TRBV9 and J is TRBJ2-1, with 9 bases matching TRBD2. The sample taken for sequencing was peripheral blood. This TCR came from a woman between 50 and 59 years old with acute or convalescent COVID-19. The CDR3 DNA follows: TGTGCCAGCAGCGTAGGTAGCGGGAGTTACAATGAGCAGTTCTTC. Translation gives CASSVGSGSYNEQFF.